These T cell receptor beta chains were read from a single sample in a study of T-cell memory formation after mild COVID-19. A single record per CDR3 protein comes from TCRdb applying MiXCR to the 5' RACE reads. Here the sample spans 380,000 or so distinct CDR3 sequences, roughly 13% being singletons. The material sequenced was PBMCs or a T cell subset sorted from them (not recorded which). Receptors originate from a man aged 18 to 30 who had mild COVID-19 (a few samples of this study predate the infection). Cell type and time point are not known. Both conserved end residues are part of each CDR3. The D gene is left open where the match is weak. The listing skips clone size in some rows; elsewhere it reads once, few, many or a size class.

V gene: TRBV7-9; J gene: TRBJ2-1; clone size: -; D gene: -; CDR3 protein: CDSSLALVDEQFF; CDR3 DNA: TGTGACAGCAGCTTAGCGTTGGTGGATGAGCAGTTCTTC
V gene: TRBV10-3; J gene: TRBJ1-1; clone size: -; D gene: -; CDR3 protein: CAISEGGRPGNTEAFF; CDR3 DNA: TGTGCCATCAGTGAGGGAGGCAGGCCAGGGAACACTGAAGCTTTCTTT
V gene: TRBV4-1; J gene: TRBJ1-1; clone size: few; D gene: -; CDR3 protein: CASRVDDTEAFF; CDR3 DNA: TGCGCCAGCAGAGTGGACGACACTGAAGCTTTCTTT
V gene: TRBV27; J gene: TRBJ2-3; clone size: few; D gene: -; CDR3 protein: CASSFIGAGTDTQYF; CDR3 DNA: TGTGCCAGCAGTTTTATAGGCGCAGGCACAGATACGCAGTATTTT
V gene: TRBV20-1; J gene: TRBJ1-1; clone size: -; D gene: TRBD1; CDR3 protein: CSAGKQGGAFF; CDR3 DNA: TGCAGTGCTGGCAAACAGGGGGGGGCTTTCTTT
V gene: TRBV7-3; J gene: TRBJ2-3; clone size: medium-sized; D gene: -; CDR3 protein: CASSLYGTDTQYF; CDR3 DNA: TGTGCCAGCAGCCTCTATGGCACAGATACGCAGTATTTT
V gene: TRBV5-6; J gene: TRBJ2-5; clone size: -; D gene: -; CDR3 protein: CASSLVQGRRETQYF; CDR3 DNA: TGTGCCAGCAGCTTGGTTCAGGGCAGGCGGGAGACCCAGTACTTC
V gene: TRBV15; J gene: TRBJ2-7; clone size: -; D gene: TRBD1; CDR3 protein: CATSRGGTADEQYF; CDR3 DNA: TGTGCCACCAGCAGAGGGGGGACAGCGGACGAGCAGTACTTC
V gene: TRBV28; J gene: TRBJ1-1; clone size: -; D gene: TRBD1; CDR3 protein: CASRRGLGTEAFF; CDR3 DNA: TGTGCCAGCCGCAGGGGGCTGGGAACTGAAGCTTTCTTT
V gene: TRBV20-1; J gene: TRBJ2-7; clone size: many; D gene: TRBD1; CDR3 protein: CSARETTGAGEQYF; CDR3 DNA: TGCAGTGCTAGAGAGACGACAGGGGCAGGCGAGCAGTACTTC
V gene: TRBV7-3; J gene: TRBJ2-3; clone size: few; D gene: TRBD2; CDR3 protein: CASSLAGPYDTQYF; CDR3 DNA: TGTGCCAGCAGTCTAGCGGGGCCGTACGATACGCAGTATTTT
V gene: TRBV27; J gene: TRBJ2-1; clone size: -; D gene: -; CDR3 protein: CASSYSGFGQFF; CDR3 DNA: TGTGCCAGCAGTTATTCGGGGTTTGGGCAGTTCTTC
V gene: TRBV20-1; J gene: TRBJ2-7; clone size: few; D gene: -; CDR3 protein: CSARGTPSSYEQYF; CDR3 DNA: TGCAGTGCTAGAGGGACCCCGAGCTCCTACGAGCAGTACTTC
V gene: TRBV7-9; J gene: TRBJ2-5; clone size: few; D gene: -; CDR3 protein: CASSPPGLDQETQYF; CDR3 DNA: TGTGCCAGCAGCCCCCCGGGACTGGACCAAGAGACCCAGTACTTC